The T cell receptor beta chain described here comes from a study of shared clonotypes between healthy human individuals. The CDR3 runs to 15 residues. Germline-derived CDR1 and CDR2 are SGHDT and YYEEEE. Trimming took off 2 bases at V and 0 bases at J, with 9 bases between the two ends. Authors' analysis steps: Filtering was not the same, since immunoSEQ gave junction-only sequences without quality scores. The method was immunoSEQ multiplex PCR; TCRdb's version includes in-frame clones alone and lacks a portion of them. The V and J calls and clone size were taken over from that table, and D and trimming were inferred from the DNA. The sample has about 2.3 million clones; over 85% are singletons.

Sequencing was done on a sample of naive CD4+ T cells from PBMCs. The subset is: CD45RA+ positively selected. This sequence joins TRBV5-6 and TRBJ1-3, with D unresolved. The receptor was isolated from a man aged 18 to 30 in good health. Some clones in this sample may be carry-over from other donors' samples. In DNA, the CDR3 is TGTGCCAGCAGCTTAAGCCTTTTCTCTGGAAACACCATATATTTT. Its translation is CASSLSLFSGNTIYF.